The present TCR beta chain was sequenced within a study of Tregs in tolerant kidney transplant recipients. Study-wide results and caveats: This study did not directly address biological reproducibility. For some patients, primers changed over time, blocking nucleotide-level comparison.

CD4+CD25+CD127- Tregs, CD4+CD25- non-Tregs, CD4 and CD8 cells were sorted. Regulatory T cells were sorted from thawed PBMCs rested overnight at 37°C with around 200 IU/ml IL-2. This clone was detected a few times. The antigen is not known. Trimming took off 0 bases at V and 5 bases at J, with 11 bases between the two ends. There are 14 residues in the CDR3. The V gene's germline CDR1 is SGDLS and CDR2 YYNGEE. The assay was immunoSEQ multiplex PCR, and TCRdb's table has in-frame clones only and misses some. The sample contains tens of thousands of clones, around 90% of which appear only once. J is TRBJ2-5 and V is TRBV9; a weak D match, TRBD2 (7 bases). The origin of this receptor is a human donor who received a combined kidney and bone marrow transplant. The material was Tregs from blood, obtained before the transplant. CDR3 nucleotides: TGTGCCAGCAGCGTAGGGGGGGGCGCGGAGACCCAGTACTTC. Translated, it gives CASSVGGGAETQYF.